These 18 T cell receptor beta chains share one sample of origin, sequenced in a study of blood T cell repertoires in COVID-19. The repertoire was sequenced with immunoSEQ multiplex PCR; TCRdb's copy has only in-frame clones and lacks some. The sample carries about 9,000 clones, approximately 86% recorded once. The sequenced material came from peripheral blood. The receptors derive from a human donor in a cohort sampled during active COVID-19.

The chain has TRBV5-5 and TRBJ2-3, with 10 bases identical to TRBD2. This CDR3 is built from 18 residues. With 4 bases clipped from V and 5 bases from J, the junction kept 16 bases outside the gene matches. Germline V CDR1 and CDR2: SGHKS, YYEKEE (reference sequence). DNA for the CDR3: TGTGCCAGCAGCCCCCCCCGAGGGAGCGGGAGGGCCCAAGATACGCAGTATTTT. Its protein is CASSPPRGSGRAQDTQYF.

By sample share, this clone is medium-sized (0.01 to 0.1%). This rearrangement joins TRBV5-1 to TRBJ2-2; D not certain. From germline, CDR1 is SGHRS and CDR2 YFSETQ. The germline V and J ends were trimmed by 4 bases and 4 bases, with 11 bases remaining between them. This CDR3 is 14 amino acids long. The CDR3 spells CASSLVTFTGELFF. Written as DNA, the CDR3 is TGCGCCAGCAGCCTTGTTACATTCACCGGGGAGCTGTTTTTT.

Within the sample, this clone is medium-sized. The chain links TRBV7-8 to TRBJ2-1; D gene unclear. The CDR3 has 15 residues. V was clipped by 1 base and J by 0 bases, with 7 bases between them. Per germline, CDR1 SGHVS and CDR2 FQNEAQ. Here the CDR3 reads CASSLGLSSYNEQFF. DNA of the CDR3: TGTGCCAGCAGCTTAGGACTGAGCTCCTACAATGAGCAGTTCTTC. Full variable domain (remainder filled in from reference TRBV7-8 and TRBJ2-1): GAGVSQSPRYKVAKRGQDVALRCDPISGHVSLFWYQQALGQGPEFLTYFQNEAQLDKSGLPSDRFFAERPEGSVSTLKIQRTQQEDSAVYLCASSLGLSSYNEQFFGPGTRLTVL.

This sequence joins TRBV21-1 and TRBJ1-1; no check of the table's D call, TRBD1, against the DNA was made. TRBV21-1 is a listed pseudogene. This CDR3 is built from 18 residues. The CDR3: CASSLRRDSSPWDTEAFF. The CDR3 nucleotides read TGTGCCAGCAGCCTTAGACGGGACAGTTCCCCGTGGGACACTGAAGCTTTCTTT.

The chain recombines TRBV5-1 with TRBJ2-7; 9 bases fit TRBD1. Germline-derived CDR1 and CDR2 are SGHRS and YFSETQ. There are 14 residues in the CDR3. V lost 4 bases, J lost 7 bases, and 9 bases stayed unmatched. The CDR3 DNA is TGCGCCAGCAGCCTCCCCGGGACAGGGTGGGAGCAGTACTTC. Translated: CASSLPGTGWEQYF.

The gene calls are TRBV6-5 and TRBJ2-1, with a possible D match to TRBD2 (6 bases). The CDR3 totals 14 residues. Trimming cost V 2 bases and J 6 bases, with 11 bases left between them. Germline CDR1 is MNHEY and CDR2 is SVGAGI. The CDR3 DNA is TGTGCCAGCAGTTACGCCGGGAGCTCCAATGAGCAGTTCTTC. Its translation: CASSYAGSSNEQFF.

The gene calls are TRBV29-1 and TRBJ2-1; 12 nucleotides agree with TRBD2. Germline V gene data show CDR1 as SQVTM and CDR2 as ANQGSEA. The CDR3 is 21 residues long. V trimming: 3 bases; J trimming: 7 bases; junction bases outside the gene matches: 25. The CDR3 loop is CSVEEGLGASGRAKGGNEQFF. The CDR3 nucleotides read TGCAGCGTTGAGGAAGGGCTAGGTGCTAGCGGGAGGGCTAAGGGGGGGAATGAGCAGTTCTTC.

DNA for the CDR3: TGTGCCAGCAGCTTAGGTGGCATCTATGGCTACACCTTC. Its protein product is CASSLGGIYGYTF. V usage is TRBV7-9 and J usage is TRBJ1-2; D gene ambiguous. The germline CDR1 and CDR2 sequences are SEHNR and FQNEAQ (reference sequence). V dropped 1 base and J dropped 4 bases, with 7 bases sitting between them. This CDR3 is 13 amino acids long.

This clone was recorded only once. The rearrangement joins TRBV6-2 or TRBV6-3 to TRBJ2-2, with D tentatively TRBD2 (6 bases). Deletions cut 3 bases from V and 8 bases from J, with 13 bases between. This CDR3 contains 14 residues. The germline gives CDR1 MNHEY, CDR2 SVGEGT. CDR3 amino acids: CASSYMGGPGELFF. DNA for the CDR3: TGTGCCAGCAGTTATATGGGGGGACCGGGGGAGCTGTTTTTT.

The V call is TRBV24-1, the J call TRBJ2-2; unclear D gene. This CDR3 spans 14 amino acids. V was trimmed by 6 bases and J by 1 base, leaving 8 bases between them. The V gene's germline CDR1 is KGHDR and CDR2 SFDVKD. CDR3 sequence: CATSSYKNTGELFF. The CDR3 bases are TGTGCCACCAGTAGTTACAAGAACACCGGGGAGCTGTTTTTT.

This sequence joins TRBV28 and TRBJ2-1; TRBD2 agrees at 8 bases. CDR1 is MDHEN, CDR2 SYDVKM, per germline. This CDR3 contains 14 residues. Trimming at V came to 3 bases and at J to 9 bases, leaving 7 bases not matched to a gene. The CDR3 region has the DNA TGTGCCAGCAGTTTTCGGGGGACTAGGTCTGAGCAGTTCTTC. Translation gives CASSFRGTRSEQFF.

The gene calls are TRBV6-5 and TRBJ2-1; 9 nucleotides match TRBD1. The V and J ends lost 7 bases and 6 bases, in that order; junction bases with no gene match: 10. CDR3 size: 15 residues. Germline lookup yields CDR1 MNHEY and CDR2 SVGAGI. CDR3 bases: TGTGCCAGCACTATGGCGGGGACAGGGACCAATGAGCAGTTCTTC. Residues: CASTMAGTGTNEQFF.

This clone appeared a single time. The chain is built from TRBV25-1 and TRBJ1-6; TRBD1 might be the D (6 bases). V shed 4 bases and J shed 7 bases, with 17 bases lying between them. The CDR3 sequence is 16 residues long. From germline, CDR1 is MGHDK and CDR2 SYGVNS. The CDR3 nucleotides read TGTGCCAGCAGTGCGACAGGTTTCGACGACAATTCACCCCTCCACTTT. Translated: CASSATGFDDNSPLHF.

This chain connects TRBV28 to TRBJ1-2, with 7 bases fitting TRBD1. V gave up 3 bases and J gave up 8 bases; unmatched junction bases: 18. Germline V gene sequence: CDR1 MDHEN, CDR2 SYDVKM. This CDR3 has 17 amino acids. CDR3 residues: CASSFRQGLRNLHGYTF. CDR3 nucleotide sequence: TGTGCCAGCAGTTTTCGACAGGGCCTAAGGAACCTTCACGGCTACACCTTC.

This chain joins TRBV4-3 and TRBJ2-1; 7 bases agree with TRBD2. V dropped 5 bases and J dropped 8; count of bases not matched to a gene: 9. CDR3 length: 14 amino acids. Looked up from germline, CDR1 is LGHNA and CDR2 is YSLEER. The CDR3: CASSSGTIHDEQFF. CDR3 DNA sequence: TGCGCCAGCAGCTCCGGGACTATCCACGATGAGCAGTTCTTC.

This chain uses TRBV29-1 with TRBJ2-7, with 10 bases fitting TRBD1. Germline loops: CDR1 SQVTM, CDR2 ANQGSEA. The CDR3 length is 14 residues. The junction had 5 bases not matched to a gene; V was cut back by 3 bases and J by 3 bases. This CDR3 reads CSVDSGQGGYEQYF. For the CDR3, the DNA is TGCAGCGTTGATTCTGGACAGGGGGGCTACGAGCAGTACTTC.

The chain couples TRBV27 to TRBJ2-7; 9 bases are a match to TRBD2. CDR1 is MNHEY and CDR2 is SMNVEV in the germline V gene (reference sequence). The CDR3 consists of 17 residues. V trimming: 6 bases; J trimming: 2 bases; junction bases outside the gene matches: 14. The CDR3: CASSSILKSSGTYEQYF. In DNA form, the CDR3 reads TGTGCCAGCAGCTCCATCTTGAAATCTAGCGGGACCTACGAGCAGTACTTC.

V and J are TRBV5-4 and TRBJ1-4; D unclear. The CDR3 is 13 amino acids. The germline V gene encodes CDR1 SGHNT and CDR2 YYREEE (reference sequence). Trimming shortened V by 0 bases and J by 8 bases, and 8 bases separated the two germline ends. The DNA for the CDR3 is TGTGCCAGCAGCTTGGTCCCGGGGGAAAAACTGTTTTTT. This gives the protein CASSLVPGEKLFF.